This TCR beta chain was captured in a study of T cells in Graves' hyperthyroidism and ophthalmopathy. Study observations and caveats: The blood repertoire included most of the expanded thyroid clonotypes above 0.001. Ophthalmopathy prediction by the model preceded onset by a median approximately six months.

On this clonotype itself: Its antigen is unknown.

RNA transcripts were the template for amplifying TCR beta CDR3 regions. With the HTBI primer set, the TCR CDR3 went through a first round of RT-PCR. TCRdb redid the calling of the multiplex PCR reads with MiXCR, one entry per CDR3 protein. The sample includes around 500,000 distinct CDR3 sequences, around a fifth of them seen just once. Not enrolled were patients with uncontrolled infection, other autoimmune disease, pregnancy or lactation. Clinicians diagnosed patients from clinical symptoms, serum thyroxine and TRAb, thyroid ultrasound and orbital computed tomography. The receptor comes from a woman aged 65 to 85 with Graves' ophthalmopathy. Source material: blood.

The CDR3 loop is CASSIYPGGRTAYEQYF. The CDR3 DNA is TGTGCCAGTAGTATCTATCCCGGCGGGAGGACAGCCTACGAGCAGTACTTC. The gene calls are TRBV19 and TRBJ2-7; 8 positions agree with TRBD2. This CDR3 is built from 17 residues. V shed 3 bases and J 2 bases; nucleotides not matched to a gene: 12. CDR1 and CDR2 from the germline V gene are LNHDA and SQIVND (reference sequence).